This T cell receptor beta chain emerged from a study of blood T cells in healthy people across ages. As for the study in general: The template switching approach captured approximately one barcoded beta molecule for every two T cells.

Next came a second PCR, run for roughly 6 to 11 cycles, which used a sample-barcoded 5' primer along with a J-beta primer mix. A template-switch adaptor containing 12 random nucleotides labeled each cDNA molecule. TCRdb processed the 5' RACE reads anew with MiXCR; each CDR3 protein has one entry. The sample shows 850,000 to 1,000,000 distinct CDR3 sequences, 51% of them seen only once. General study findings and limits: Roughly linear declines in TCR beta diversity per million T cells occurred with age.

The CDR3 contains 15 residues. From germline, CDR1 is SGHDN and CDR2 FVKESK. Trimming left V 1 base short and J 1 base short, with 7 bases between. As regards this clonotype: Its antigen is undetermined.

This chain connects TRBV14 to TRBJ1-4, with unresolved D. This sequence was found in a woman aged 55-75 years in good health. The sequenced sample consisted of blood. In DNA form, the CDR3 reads TGTGCCAGCAGCCAAGCCAGAGGAACTAATGAAAAACTGTTTTTT. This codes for CASSQARGTNEKLFF.